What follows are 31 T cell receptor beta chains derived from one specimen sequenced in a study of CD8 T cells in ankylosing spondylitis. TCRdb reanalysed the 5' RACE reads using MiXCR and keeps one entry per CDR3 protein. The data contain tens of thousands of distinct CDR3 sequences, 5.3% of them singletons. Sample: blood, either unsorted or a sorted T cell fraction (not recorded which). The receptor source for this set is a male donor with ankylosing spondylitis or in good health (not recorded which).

CDR3 sequence: CSADRGNQPQHF. DNA for the CDR3: TGCAGTGCCGACAGGGGCAATCAGCCCCAGCATTTT. The gene calls are TRBV20-1 and TRBJ1-5, with TRBD1 matching 7 bases. The CDR3 extends over 12 amino acids. J was trimmed by 2 bases and V by 6 bases; bases with no gene match: 1. Germline lookup yields CDR1 DFQATT and CDR2 SNEGSKA (reference sequence).

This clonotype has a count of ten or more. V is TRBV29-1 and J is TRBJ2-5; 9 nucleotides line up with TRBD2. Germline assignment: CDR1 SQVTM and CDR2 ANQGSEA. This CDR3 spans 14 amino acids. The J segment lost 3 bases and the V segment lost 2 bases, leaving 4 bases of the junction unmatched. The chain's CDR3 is CSVELAGQKETQYF. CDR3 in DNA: TGCAGCGTTGAACTAGCGGGGCAAAAAGAGACCCAGTACTTC.

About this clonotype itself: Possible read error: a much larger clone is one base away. The CDR3 DNA follows: TGTGCCAGCAGCGTAGAGGGAAGCGGCTCCGAGCAGTACTTC. It yields the protein CASSVEGSGSEQYF. This chain uses TRBV9 with TRBJ2-7; D may be TRBD2 (5 bases). V lost 0 bases and J lost 6, with 13 bases in between. Germline CDR1 reads SGDLS; CDR2 reads YYNGEE. CDR3 length equals 14 residues.

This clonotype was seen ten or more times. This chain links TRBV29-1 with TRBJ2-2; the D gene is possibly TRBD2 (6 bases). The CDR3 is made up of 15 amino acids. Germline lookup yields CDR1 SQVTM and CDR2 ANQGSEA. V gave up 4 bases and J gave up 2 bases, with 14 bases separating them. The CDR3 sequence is CSVAYGGGNTGELFF. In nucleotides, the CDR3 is TGCAGCGTTGCCTACGGGGGAGGAAACACCGGGGAGCTGTTTTTT.

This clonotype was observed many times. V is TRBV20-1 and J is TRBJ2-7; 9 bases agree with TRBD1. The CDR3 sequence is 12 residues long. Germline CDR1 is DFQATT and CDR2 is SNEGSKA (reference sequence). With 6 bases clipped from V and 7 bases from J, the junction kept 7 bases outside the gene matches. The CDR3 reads CSAGTGPWEQYF. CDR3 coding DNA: TGCAGTGCCGGGACAGGGCCTTGGGAGCAGTACTTC.

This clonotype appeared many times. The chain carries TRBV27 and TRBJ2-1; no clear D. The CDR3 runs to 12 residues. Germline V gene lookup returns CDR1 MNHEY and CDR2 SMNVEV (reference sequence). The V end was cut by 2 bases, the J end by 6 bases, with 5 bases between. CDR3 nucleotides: TGTGCCAGCAGTTTAACCCCCAATGAGCAGTTCTTC. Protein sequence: CASSLTPNEQFF.

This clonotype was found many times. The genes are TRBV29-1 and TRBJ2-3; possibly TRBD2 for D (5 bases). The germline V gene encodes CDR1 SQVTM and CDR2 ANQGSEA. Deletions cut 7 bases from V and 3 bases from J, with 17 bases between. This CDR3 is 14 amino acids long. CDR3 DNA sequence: TGCAGCGCGAAGGTCGACTCGGGAACAGATACGCAGTATTTT. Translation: CSAKVDSGTDTQYF.

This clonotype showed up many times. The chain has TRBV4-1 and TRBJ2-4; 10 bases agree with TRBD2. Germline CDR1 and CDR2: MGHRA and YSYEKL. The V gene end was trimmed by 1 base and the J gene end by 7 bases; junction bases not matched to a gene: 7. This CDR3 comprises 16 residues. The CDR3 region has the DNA TGCGCCAGCAGCCAAGTGGCGCCTAGCGGGGGTAACATTCAGTACTTC. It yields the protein CASSQVAPSGGNIQYF.

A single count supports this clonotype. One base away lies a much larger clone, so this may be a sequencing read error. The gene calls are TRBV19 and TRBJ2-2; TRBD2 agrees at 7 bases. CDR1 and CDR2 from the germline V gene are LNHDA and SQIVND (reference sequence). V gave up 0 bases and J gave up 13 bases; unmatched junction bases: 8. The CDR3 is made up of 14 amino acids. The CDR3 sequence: CASSIDPQGGRLFF. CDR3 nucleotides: TGTGCCAGTAGTATAGACCCCCAGGGAGGGAGGCTGTTTTTT.

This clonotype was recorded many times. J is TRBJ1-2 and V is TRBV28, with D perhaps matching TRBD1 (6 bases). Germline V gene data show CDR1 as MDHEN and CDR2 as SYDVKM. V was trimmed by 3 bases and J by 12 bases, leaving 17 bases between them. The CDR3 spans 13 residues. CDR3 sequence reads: CASSLGQDGGNTF. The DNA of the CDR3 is TGTGCCAGCAGTTTGGGACAAGATGGGGGGAACACCTTC.

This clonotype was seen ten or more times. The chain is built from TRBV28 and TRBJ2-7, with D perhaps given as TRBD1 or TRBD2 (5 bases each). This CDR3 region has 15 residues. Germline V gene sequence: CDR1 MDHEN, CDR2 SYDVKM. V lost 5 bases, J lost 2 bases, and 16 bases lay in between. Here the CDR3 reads CASSAPGAKTYEQYF. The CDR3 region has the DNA TGTGCCAGCAGTGCTCCCGGGGCGAAAACCTACGAGCAGTACTTC.

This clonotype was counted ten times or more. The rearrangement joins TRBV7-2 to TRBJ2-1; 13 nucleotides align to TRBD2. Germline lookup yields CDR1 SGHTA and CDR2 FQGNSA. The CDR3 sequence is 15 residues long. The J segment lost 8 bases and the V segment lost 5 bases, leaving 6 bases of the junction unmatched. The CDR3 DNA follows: TGTGCCAGCAGCCCTACTAGCGGGGGGGCGTATGAGCAGTTCTTC. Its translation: CASSPTSGGAYEQFF.

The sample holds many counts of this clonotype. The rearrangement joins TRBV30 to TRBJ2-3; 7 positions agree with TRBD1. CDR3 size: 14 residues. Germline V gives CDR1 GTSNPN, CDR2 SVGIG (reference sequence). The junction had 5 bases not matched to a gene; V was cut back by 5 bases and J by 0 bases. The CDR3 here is CAWWTGESTDTQYF. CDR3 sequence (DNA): TGTGCCTGGTGGACAGGAGAAAGCACAGATACGCAGTATTTT.

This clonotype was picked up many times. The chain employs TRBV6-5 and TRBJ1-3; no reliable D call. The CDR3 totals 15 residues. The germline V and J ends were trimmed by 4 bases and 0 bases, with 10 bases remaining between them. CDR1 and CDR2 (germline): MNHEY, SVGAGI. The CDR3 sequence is CASSFRGNSGNTIYF. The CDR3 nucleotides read TGTGCCAGCAGTTTCCGGGGTAACTCTGGAAACACCATATATTTT.

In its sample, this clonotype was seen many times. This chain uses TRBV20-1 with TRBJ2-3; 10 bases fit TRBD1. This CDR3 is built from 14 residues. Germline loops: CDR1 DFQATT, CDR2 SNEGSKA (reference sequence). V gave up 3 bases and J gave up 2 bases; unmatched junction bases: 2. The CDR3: CSARGTGDTDTQYF. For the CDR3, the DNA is TGCAGTGCTAGGGGGACAGGGGACACAGATACGCAGTATTTT.

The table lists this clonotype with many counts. The CDR3 bases are TGCGCCAGCAGCCAATCCGGACTAGCGGGGGACGGGGAGCTGTTTTTT. Its protein is CASSQSGLAGDGELFF. This rearrangement joins TRBV4-3 to TRBJ2-2, with 13 bases that match TRBD2. V gave up 2 bases and J gave up 7 bases; unmatched junction bases: 4. CDR1 is LGHNA and CDR2 is YSLEER in the germline V gene. The CDR3 runs 16 residues.

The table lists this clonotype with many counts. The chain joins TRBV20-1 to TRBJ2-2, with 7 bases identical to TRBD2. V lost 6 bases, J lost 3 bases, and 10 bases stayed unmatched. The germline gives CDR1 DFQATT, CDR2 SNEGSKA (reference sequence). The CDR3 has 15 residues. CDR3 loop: CSAPMGLADTGELFF. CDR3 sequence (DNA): TGCAGTGCCCCCATGGGGCTAGCGGACACCGGGGAGCTGTTTTTT.

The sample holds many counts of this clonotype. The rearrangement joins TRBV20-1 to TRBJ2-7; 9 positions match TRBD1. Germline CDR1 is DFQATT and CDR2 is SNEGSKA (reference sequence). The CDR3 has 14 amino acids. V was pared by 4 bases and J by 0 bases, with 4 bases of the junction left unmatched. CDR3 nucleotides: TGCAGTGCTAACCGGGACAGGGCCTCCTACGAGCAGTACTTC. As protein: CSANRDRASYEQYF.

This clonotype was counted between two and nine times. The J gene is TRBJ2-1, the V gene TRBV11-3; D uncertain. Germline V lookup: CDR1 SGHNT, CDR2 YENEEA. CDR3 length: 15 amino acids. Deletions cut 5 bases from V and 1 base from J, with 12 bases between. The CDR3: CASSKPDGSYNEQFF. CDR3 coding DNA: TGTGCCAGCAGCAAGCCCGATGGGTCCTACAATGAGCAGTTCTTC.

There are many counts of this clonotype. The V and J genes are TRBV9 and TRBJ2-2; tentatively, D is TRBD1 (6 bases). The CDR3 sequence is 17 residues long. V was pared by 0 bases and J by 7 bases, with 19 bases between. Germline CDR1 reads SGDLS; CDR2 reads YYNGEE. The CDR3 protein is CASSVEGTPRGGGELFF. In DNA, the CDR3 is TGTGCCAGCAGCGTAGAAGGTACCCCAAGAGGGGGCGGGGAGCTGTTTTTT.

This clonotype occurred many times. This CDR3 reads CASSLPSGLVSYNEQFF. DNA of the CDR3: TGTGCCAGCAGCTTGCCTAGCGGGTTAGTGTCCTACAATGAGCAGTTCTTC. The chain has TRBV5-4 and TRBJ2-1, with 8 nucleotides matching TRBD2. The V segment lost 1 base and the J segment 1 base; nucleotides outside the gene matches: 7. Germline CDR1 is SGHNT and CDR2 is YYREEE (reference sequence). The CDR3 is 17 amino acids. Full variable domain (remainder filled in from reference TRBV5-4 and TRBJ2-1): ETGVTQSPTHLIKTRGQQVTLRCSSQSGHNTVSWYQQALGQGPQFIFQYYREEENGRGNFPPRFSGLQFPNYSSELNVNALELDDSALYLCASSLPSGLVSYNEQFFGPGTRLTVL.

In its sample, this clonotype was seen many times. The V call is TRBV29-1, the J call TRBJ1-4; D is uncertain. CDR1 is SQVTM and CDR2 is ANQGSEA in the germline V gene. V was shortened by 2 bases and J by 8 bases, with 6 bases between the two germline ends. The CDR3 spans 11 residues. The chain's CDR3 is CSVETDEKLFF. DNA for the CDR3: TGCAGCGTTGAAACGGACGAAAAACTGTTTTTT. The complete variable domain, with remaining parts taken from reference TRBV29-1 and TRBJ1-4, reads SAVISQKPSRDICQRGTSLTIQCQVDSQVTMMFWYRQQPGQSLTLIATANQGSEATYESGFVIDKFPISRPNLTFSTLTVSNMSPEDSSIYLCSVETDEKLFFGSGTQLSVL.

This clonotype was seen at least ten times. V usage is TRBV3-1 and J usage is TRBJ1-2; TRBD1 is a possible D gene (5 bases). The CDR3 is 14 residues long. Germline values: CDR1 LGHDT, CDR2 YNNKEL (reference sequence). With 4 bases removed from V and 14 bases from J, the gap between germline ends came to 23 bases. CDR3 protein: CASSPSEYPGPSTF. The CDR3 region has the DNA TGTGCCAGCAGCCCCTCAGAGTATCCGGGACCATCGACCTTC.

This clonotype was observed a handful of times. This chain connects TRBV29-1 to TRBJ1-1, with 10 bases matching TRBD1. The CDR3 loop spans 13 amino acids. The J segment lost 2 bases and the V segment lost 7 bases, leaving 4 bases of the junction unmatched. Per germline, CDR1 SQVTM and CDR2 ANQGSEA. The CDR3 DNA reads TGCAGCGGGGGGGACAGGGGAAACACTGAAGCTTTCTTT. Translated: CSGGDRGNTEAFF.

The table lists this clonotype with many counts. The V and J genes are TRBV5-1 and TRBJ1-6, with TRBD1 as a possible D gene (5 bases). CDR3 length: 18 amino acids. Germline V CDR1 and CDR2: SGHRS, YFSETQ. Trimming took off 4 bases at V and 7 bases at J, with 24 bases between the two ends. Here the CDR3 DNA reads TGCGCCAGCAGCCGATTCCGGTATTTCGGACGGACAAATTCACCCCTCCACTTT. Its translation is CASSRFRYFGRTNSPLHF.

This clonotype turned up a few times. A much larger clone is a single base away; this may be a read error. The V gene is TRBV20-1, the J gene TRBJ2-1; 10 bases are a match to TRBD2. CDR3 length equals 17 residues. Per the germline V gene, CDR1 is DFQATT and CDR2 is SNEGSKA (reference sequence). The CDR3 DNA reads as TGCTGTGCTAGAGATCTGAGCGGGGGGGCCGCAGGGGGTGAGCAGTTCTTC. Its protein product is CCARDLSGGAAGGEQFF.

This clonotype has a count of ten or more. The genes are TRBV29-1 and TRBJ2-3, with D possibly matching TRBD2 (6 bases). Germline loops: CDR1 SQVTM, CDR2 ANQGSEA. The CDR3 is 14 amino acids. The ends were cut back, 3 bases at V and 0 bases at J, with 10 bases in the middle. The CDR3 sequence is CSVDIAVSTDTQYF. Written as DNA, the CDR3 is TGCAGCGTTGATATAGCGGTTAGCACAGATACGCAGTATTTT.

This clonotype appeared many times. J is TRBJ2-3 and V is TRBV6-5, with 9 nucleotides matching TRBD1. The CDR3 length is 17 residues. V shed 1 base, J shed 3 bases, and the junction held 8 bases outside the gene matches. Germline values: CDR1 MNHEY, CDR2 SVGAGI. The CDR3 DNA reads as TGTGCCAGCAGTTACTTCTCCGGGACAGGGACGACAGATACGCAGTATTTT. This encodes CASSYFSGTGTTDTQYF.

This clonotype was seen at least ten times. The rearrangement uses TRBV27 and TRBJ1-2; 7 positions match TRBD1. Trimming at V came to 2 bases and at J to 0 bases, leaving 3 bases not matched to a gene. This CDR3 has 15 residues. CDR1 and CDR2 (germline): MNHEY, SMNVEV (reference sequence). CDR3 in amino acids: CASSLKQGTNYGYTF. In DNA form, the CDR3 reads TGTGCCAGCAGTTTAAAACAGGGGACTAACTATGGCTACACCTTC.

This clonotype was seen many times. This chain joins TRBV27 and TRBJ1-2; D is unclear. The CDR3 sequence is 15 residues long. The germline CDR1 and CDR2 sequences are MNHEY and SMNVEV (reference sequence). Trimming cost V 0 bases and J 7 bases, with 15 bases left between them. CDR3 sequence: CASSLSFSIEGGYTF. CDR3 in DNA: TGTGCCAGCAGTTTATCTTTTTCCATCGAGGGTGGCTACACCTTC.

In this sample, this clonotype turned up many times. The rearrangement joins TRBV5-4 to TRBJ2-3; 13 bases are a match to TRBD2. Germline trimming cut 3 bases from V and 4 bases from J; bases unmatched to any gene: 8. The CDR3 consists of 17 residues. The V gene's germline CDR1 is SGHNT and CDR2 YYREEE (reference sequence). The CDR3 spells CASSSSTSGGASDTQYF. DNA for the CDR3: TGTGCCAGCAGCTCGAGCACTAGCGGGGGGGCTTCAGATACGCAGTATTTT. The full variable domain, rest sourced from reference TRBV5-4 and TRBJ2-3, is ETGVTQSPTHLIKTRGQQVTLRCSSQSGHNTVSWYQQALGQGPQFIFQYYREEENGRGNFPPRFSGLQFPNYSSELNVNALELDDSALYLCASSSSTSGGASDTQYFGPGTRLTVL.